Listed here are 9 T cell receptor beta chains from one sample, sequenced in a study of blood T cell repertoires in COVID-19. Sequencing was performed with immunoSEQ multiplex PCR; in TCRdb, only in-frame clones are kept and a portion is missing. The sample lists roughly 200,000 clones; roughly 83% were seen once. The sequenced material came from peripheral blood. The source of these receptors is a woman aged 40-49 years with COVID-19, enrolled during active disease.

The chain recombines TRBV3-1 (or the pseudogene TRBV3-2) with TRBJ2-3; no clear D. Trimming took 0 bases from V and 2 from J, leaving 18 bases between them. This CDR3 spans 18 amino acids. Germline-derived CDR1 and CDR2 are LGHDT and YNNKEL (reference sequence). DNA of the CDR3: TGTGCCAGCAGCCAAGATTATATACTCCACGATCACACAGATACGCAGTATTTT. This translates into CASSQDYILHDHTDTQYF.

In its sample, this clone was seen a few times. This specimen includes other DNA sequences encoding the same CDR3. The CDR3 protein is CASSGGDYGYTF. For the CDR3, the DNA is TGTGCCAGCTCTGGGGGGGACTATGGCTACACCTTC. V and J are TRBV12-3 or TRBV12-4 and TRBJ1-2; D is perhaps TRBD1 (5 bases). The CDR3 is 12 amino acids. V gave up 8 bases and J gave up 3 bases, with 10 bases separating them.

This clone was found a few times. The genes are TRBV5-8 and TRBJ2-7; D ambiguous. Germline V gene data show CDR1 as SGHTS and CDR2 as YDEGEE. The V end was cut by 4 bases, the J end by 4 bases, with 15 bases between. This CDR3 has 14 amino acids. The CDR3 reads CASSAVFGPYEQYF. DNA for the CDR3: TGTGCCAGCAGCGCGGTTTTCGGCCCGTACGAGCAGTACTTC.

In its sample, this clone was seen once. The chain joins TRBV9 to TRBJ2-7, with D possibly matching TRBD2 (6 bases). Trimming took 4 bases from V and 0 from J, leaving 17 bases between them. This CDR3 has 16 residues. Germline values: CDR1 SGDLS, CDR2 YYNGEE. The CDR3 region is CASSSDSGLSSYEQYF. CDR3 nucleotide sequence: TGTGCCAGCAGCTCGGATAGCGGCCTGAGCTCCTACGAGCAGTACTTC.

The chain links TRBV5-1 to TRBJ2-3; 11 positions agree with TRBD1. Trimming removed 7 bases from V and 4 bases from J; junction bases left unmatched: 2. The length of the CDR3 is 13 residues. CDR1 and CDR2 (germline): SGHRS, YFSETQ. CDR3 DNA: TGCGCCAGCGGGGACAGGGGGTCAGATACGCAGTATTTT. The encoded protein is CASGDRGSDTQYF.

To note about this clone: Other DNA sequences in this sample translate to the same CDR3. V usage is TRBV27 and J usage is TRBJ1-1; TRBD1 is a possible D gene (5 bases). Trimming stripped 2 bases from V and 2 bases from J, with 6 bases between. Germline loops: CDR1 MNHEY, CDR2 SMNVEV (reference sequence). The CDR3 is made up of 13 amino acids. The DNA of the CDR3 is TGTGCCAGCAGTTTAGGACAAAACACTGAAGCTTTCTTT. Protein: CASSLGQNTEAFF.

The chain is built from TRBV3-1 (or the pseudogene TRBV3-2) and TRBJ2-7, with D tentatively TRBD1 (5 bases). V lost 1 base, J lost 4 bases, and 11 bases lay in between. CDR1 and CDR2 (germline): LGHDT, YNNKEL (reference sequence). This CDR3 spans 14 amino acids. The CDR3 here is CASSQGNQGYEQYF. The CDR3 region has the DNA TGTGCCAGCAGCCAAGGGAACCAGGGTTACGAGCAGTACTTC.

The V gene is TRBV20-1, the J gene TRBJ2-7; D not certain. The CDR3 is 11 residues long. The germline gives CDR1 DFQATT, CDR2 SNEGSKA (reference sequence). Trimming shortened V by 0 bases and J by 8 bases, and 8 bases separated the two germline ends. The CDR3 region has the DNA TGCAGTGCTAGAGATCCCCGTCAGCAGTACTTC. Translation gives CSARDPRQQYF.

CDR3 nucleotide sequence: TGTGCCAGCGACCCCGCGAGGGCGGTATCCTACAATGAGCAGTTCTTC. This sequence encodes CASDPARAVSYNEQFF. The chain has TRBV7-8 and TRBJ2-1; the D gene is possibly TRBD2 (5 bases). Germline CDR1 reads SGHVS; CDR2 reads FQNEAQ. This CDR3 has 16 residues. The ends were cut back, 8 bases at V and 1 base at J, with 18 bases in the middle.